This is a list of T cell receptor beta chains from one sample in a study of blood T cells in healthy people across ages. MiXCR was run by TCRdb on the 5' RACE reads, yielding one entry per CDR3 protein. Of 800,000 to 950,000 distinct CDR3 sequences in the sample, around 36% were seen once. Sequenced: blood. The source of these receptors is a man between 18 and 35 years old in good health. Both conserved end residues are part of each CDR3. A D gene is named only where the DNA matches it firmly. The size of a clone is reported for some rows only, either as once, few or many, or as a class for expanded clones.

CDR3 protein: CAISPKERGPGNEQYF
CDR3 DNA: TGTGCCATCAGTCCTAAGGAGCGGGGGCCGGGGAATGAGCAGTACTTC
J gene: TRBJ2-5
clone size: .
D gene: TRBD2
V gene: TRBV10-3

CDR3 protein: CASSQGGLTLGEQYF
CDR3 DNA: TGCGCCAGCAGCCAAGGAGGGTTGACCCTCGGCGAGCAGTACTTC
J gene: TRBJ2-7
clone size: once
D gene: .
V gene: TRBV4-3

CDR3 protein: CASSLMEDETQYF
CDR3 DNA: TGTGCCAGCAGTTTAATGGAGGATGAGACCCAGTACTTC
J gene: TRBJ2-5
clone size: many
D gene: .
V gene: TRBV12-3/TRBV12-4

CDR3 protein: CSVGQRQAYGYTF
CDR3 DNA: TGCAGCGTTGGGCAGAGGCAGGCCTATGGCTACACCTTC
J gene: TRBJ1-2
clone size: .
D gene: .
V gene: TRBV29-1

CDR3 protein: CASSEDRYQPQHF
CDR3 DNA: TGTGCCAGCAGTGAAGACAGATATCAGCCCCAGCATTTT
J gene: TRBJ1-5
clone size: .
D gene: .
V gene: TRBV2

CDR3 protein: CASSLPEYPFYEQYF
CDR3 DNA: TGTGCCAGCAGCTTGCCAGAATATCCCTTCTACGAGCAGTACTTC
J gene: TRBJ2-7
clone size: .
D gene: .
V gene: TRBV5-6

CDR3 protein: CASSLVSGLAGGHSTETQYF
CDR3 DNA: TGTGCCAGCAGCTTAGTCTCGGGACTAGCGGGGGGACATAGCACAGAGACGCAGTATTTT
J gene: TRBJ2-3
clone size: .
D gene: TRBD2
V gene: TRBV7-2

CDR3 protein: CASGLSGEGTDTQYF
CDR3 DNA: TGTGCCAGCGGTCTATCGGGGGAGGGGACAGATACGCAGTATTTT
J gene: TRBJ2-3
clone size: .
D gene: TRBD2
V gene: TRBV12-3/TRBV12-4

CDR3 protein: CASSFLSGGVEAFF
CDR3 DNA: TGTGCCAGCAGTTTCCTCTCGGGCGGGGTTGAAGCTTTCTTT
J gene: TRBJ1-1
clone size: .
D gene: .
V gene: TRBV27

CDR3 protein: CASSPDISNTGELFF
CDR3 DNA: TGTGCCAGCTCGCCCGACATATCGAACACCGGGGAGCTGTTTTTT
J gene: TRBJ2-2
clone size: .
D gene: .
V gene: TRBV7-2

CDR3 protein: CASSPEGTADYGYTF
CDR3 DNA: TGTGCCAGCAGCCCGGAAGGGACAGCTGACTATGGCTACACCTTC
J gene: TRBJ1-2
clone size: few
D gene: TRBD1
V gene: TRBV6-5

CDR3 protein: CASSALQGARDTEAFF
CDR3 DNA: TGTGCCAGCAGTGCCTTACAGGGGGCCCGGGACACTGAAGCTTTCTTT
J gene: TRBJ1-1
clone size: .
D gene: TRBD1
V gene: TRBV2

CDR3 protein: CASKGGPVSYNEQFF
CDR3 DNA: TGTGCCAGCAAGGGGGGCCCCGTCTCCTACAATGAGCAGTTCTTC
J gene: TRBJ2-1
clone size: .
D gene: .
V gene: TRBV28

CDR3 protein: CATFRGAGGVGNTEAFF
CDR3 DNA: TGTGCCACCTTCCGTGGGGCAGGGGGCGTCGGGAACACTGAAGCTTTCTTT
J gene: TRBJ1-1
clone size: .
D gene: TRBD1
V gene: TRBV10-3

CDR3 protein: CASSQDPASGAPDEQYF
CDR3 DNA: TGCGCCAGCAGCCAAGATCCGGCTAGCGGGGCCCCTGACGAGCAGTACTTC
J gene: TRBJ2-7
clone size: many
D gene: TRBD2
V gene: TRBV4-3

CDR3 protein: CASSEDGSRRNYGYTF
CDR3 DNA: TGTGCCAGCAGTGAAGATGGGTCGAGACGGAACTATGGCTACACCTTC
J gene: TRBJ1-2
clone size: .
D gene: .
V gene: TRBV6-1

CDR3 protein: CSADPRGFTEAFF
CDR3 DNA: TGCAGTGCTGACCCGAGGGGGTTTACTGAAGCTTTCTTT
J gene: TRBJ1-1
clone size: many
D gene: .
V gene: TRBV20-1

CDR3 protein: CASSLGGDRGTEAFF
CDR3 DNA: TGTGCCAGCAGCTTAGGAGGGGATAGGGGCACTGAAGCTTTCTTT
J gene: TRBJ1-1
clone size: .
D gene: .
V gene: TRBV7-2

CDR3 protein: CASSYRWERRINNEQYF
CDR3 DNA: TGTGCCAGCAGTTACCGTTGGGAGCGGAGGATTAACAATGAGCAGTACTTC
J gene: TRBJ2-7
clone size: .
D gene: .
V gene: TRBV6-2/TRBV6-3

CDR3 protein: CASSSFGQGKGYTF
CDR3 DNA: TGCGCCAGCAGCTCCTTCGGACAGGGTAAAGGCTACACCTTC
J gene: TRBJ1-2
clone size: .
D gene: TRBD1
V gene: TRBV5-1

CDR3 protein: CASSLPQRGNNEQFF
CDR3 DNA: TGTGCCAGCAGCTTACCCCAGCGGGGAAACAATGAGCAGTTCTTC
J gene: TRBJ2-1
clone size: many
D gene: TRBD2
V gene: TRBV7-2

CDR3 protein: CAWSVSGRMNTEAFF
CDR3 DNA: TGTGCCTGGAGTGTTAGCGGCAGAATGAACACTGAAGCTTTCTTT
J gene: TRBJ1-1
clone size: .
D gene: .
V gene: TRBV30

CDR3 protein: CASSWGGRGALASYEQYF
CDR3 DNA: TGTGCCAGCAGTTGGGGAGGGCGGGGGGCCCTAGCGTCCTACGAGCAGTACTTC
J gene: TRBJ2-7
clone size: .
D gene: TRBD2
V gene: TRBV6-5

CDR3 protein: CASSYSKRTGGGNQPQHF
CDR3 DNA: TGTGCCAGCAGTTACTCGAAGAGGACAGGGGGTGGCAATCAGCCCCAGCATTTT
J gene: TRBJ1-5
clone size: .
D gene: TRBD1
V gene: TRBV6-5

CDR3 protein: CSARGYRESAEAFF
CDR3 DNA: TGCAGTGCTAGAGGGTACAGGGAATCGGCTGAAGCTTTCTTT
J gene: TRBJ1-1
clone size: few
D gene: .
V gene: TRBV20-1

CDR3 protein: CASNRLKETQYF
CDR3 DNA: TGTGCCAGCAACCGACTGAAAGAGACCCAGTACTTC
J gene: TRBJ2-5
clone size: .
D gene: .
V gene: TRBV25-1

CDR3 protein: CSAWDSTNSPLHF
CDR3 DNA: TGCAGTGCTTGGGACAGTACTAATTCACCCCTCCACTTT
J gene: TRBJ1-6
clone size: .
D gene: TRBD1
V gene: TRBV20-1

CDR3 protein: CASSLDSSGAYEQYF
CDR3 DNA: TGCGCCAGCAGCTTGGATTCTAGCGGGGCCTACGAGCAGTACTTC
J gene: TRBJ2-7
clone size: few
D gene: TRBD2
V gene: TRBV5-1

CDR3 protein: CSASQLTQGNEQFF
CDR3 DNA: TGCAGTGCCAGCCAACTTACACAGGGCAATGAGCAGTTCTTC
J gene: TRBJ2-1
clone size: .
D gene: .
V gene: TRBV20-1

CDR3 protein: CSADGRRGSLYGYTF
CDR3 DNA: TGCAGTGCTGACGGACGGCGGGGTTCGCTCTATGGCTACACCTTC
J gene: TRBJ1-2
clone size: .
D gene: .
V gene: TRBV20-1

CDR3 protein: CASSLAYYGYTF
CDR3 DNA: TGTGCCAGCAGTCTCGCATACTATGGCTACACCTTC
J gene: TRBJ1-2
clone size: .
D gene: .
V gene: TRBV12-3/TRBV12-4

CDR3 protein: CASSPHPSDGYTF
CDR3 DNA: TGTGCCAGCAGCCCCCACCCCAGTGATGGCTACACCTTC
J gene: TRBJ1-2
clone size: once
D gene: .
V gene: TRBV7-2

CDR3 protein: CASAPGTGYEKLFF
CDR3 DNA: TGTGCTAGTGCCCCCGGGACAGGGTATGAAAAACTGTTTTTT
J gene: TRBJ1-4
clone size: .
D gene: TRBD1
V gene: TRBV12-5

CDR3 protein: CASSLRTGGPGEQFF
CDR3 DNA: TGTGCCAGCAGCTTAAGGACAGGGGGGCCAGGTGAGCAGTTCTTC
J gene: TRBJ2-1
clone size: few
D gene: TRBD1
V gene: TRBV7-3

CDR3 protein: CASSLATYSQRETQYF
CDR3 DNA: TGCGCCAGCAGCTTGGCGACCTATAGCCAGCGGGAGACCCAGTACTTC
J gene: TRBJ2-5
clone size: few
D gene: .
V gene: TRBV5-1

CDR3 protein: CASSSRLAGGMNEQYF
CDR3 DNA: TGTGCCAGCAGTTCTCGACTAGCGGGGGGCATGAATGAGCAGTACTTC
J gene: TRBJ2-5
clone size: .
D gene: TRBD2
V gene: TRBV28

CDR3 protein: CSPWGRRETQYF
CDR3 DNA: TGCAGTCCCTGGGGGCGCCGGGAGACCCAGTACTTC
J gene: TRBJ2-5
clone size: .
D gene: .
V gene: TRBV20-1

CDR3 protein: CASSLGAMNTEAFF
CDR3 DNA: TGCGCCAGCAGCTTAGGTGCGATGAACACTGAAGCTTTCTTT
J gene: TRBJ1-1
clone size: .
D gene: .
V gene: TRBV5-1

CDR3 protein: CASSLETVEGKGYTF
CDR3 DNA: TGTGCCAGCAGCTTAGAGACTGTTGAGGGGAAGGGCTACACCTTC
J gene: TRBJ1-2
clone size: .
D gene: .
V gene: TRBV7-2

CDR3 protein: CASSPIRDRIYGYTF
CDR3 DNA: TGTGCCAGCAGTCCTATCCGAGACAGAATCTATGGCTACACCTTC
J gene: TRBJ1-2
clone size: .
D gene: .
V gene: TRBV12-3/TRBV12-4

CDR3 protein: CASSPLAGATDTQYF
CDR3 DNA: TGTGCCAGCAGCCCTTTAGCGGGGGCCACAGATACGCAGTATTTT
J gene: TRBJ2-3
clone size: many
D gene: TRBD2
V gene: TRBV7-9

CDR3 protein: CASSQAEGRRGEKLFF
CDR3 DNA: TGCGCCAGCAGCCAAGCTGAGGGGCGGCGCGGTGAAAAACTGTTTTTT
J gene: TRBJ1-4
clone size: .
D gene: .
V gene: TRBV4-3